Each of the 14 T cell receptor beta chains below was sequenced from the same sample in a study of early T cells in non-severe SARS-CoV-2 infection. TCRdb re-called the 5' RACE reads through MiXCR, storing one row per CDR3 protein. The sample gives over 90,000 distinct CDR3 sequences, approximately 12% of which show up once; 3.5% to 5% is in the top ten. Material: whole blood, obtained at baseline. The source is an adult who was a healthcare worker with PCR-confirmed SARS-CoV-2 infection or an uninfected control (not recorded which).

The CDR3, as DNA: TGTGCCTGGACCCCCGGGACAAATAATTCACCCCTCCACTTT. Residues: CAWTPGTNNSPLHF. This rearrangement joins TRBV30 to TRBJ1-6, with a possible D match to TRBD1 (6 bases). CDR1 is GTSNPN and CDR2 is SVGIG in the germline V gene (reference sequence). Trimming pared 4 bases from V and 5 bases from J, leaving 12 bases between. The CDR3 extends over 14 amino acids.

The J gene is TRBJ2-7, the V gene TRBV28; D not certain. CDR1 is MDHEN and CDR2 is SYDVKM in the germline V gene. The CDR3 has 14 residues. V was cut by 6 bases and J by 0 bases, with 12 bases left in between. DNA of the CDR3: TGTGCCAGCAGCTCCCCCGGCCGCTCCTACGAGCAGTACTTC. It encodes CASSSPGRSYEQYF.

V usage is TRBV7-9 and J usage is TRBJ2-7; no reliable D call. The CDR3 totals 13 residues. Trimming cost V 0 bases and J 11 bases, with 14 bases left between them. Germline loops: CDR1 SEHNR, CDR2 FQNEAQ (reference sequence). CDR3 in DNA: TGTGCCAGCAGCTTAGCAGATCCTACGAGCAAGTACTTC. It yields the protein CASSLADPTSKYF.

This clonotype turned up a few times. At one boundary the junction diverges from the germline segment, which might be a read error. CDR3: CASRSLGGLFF. The CDR3 coding sequence is TGTGCCAGCAGATCCCTCGGGGGGCTGTTTTTT. V and J are TRBV7-6 and TRBJ2-2; D is possibly TRBD2 (6 bases). This CDR3 region has 11 residues. The germline V gene has CDR1 SGHVS and CDR2 FNYEAQ. The complete variable domain, with remaining parts taken from reference TRBV7-6 and TRBJ2-2, reads GAGVSQSPRYKVTKRGQDVALRCDPISGHVSLYWYRQALGQGPEFLTYFNYEAQQDKSGLPNDRFSAERPEGSISTLTIQRTEQRDSAMYRCASRSLGGLFFGEGSRLTVL.

This chain joins TRBV5-1 and TRBJ2-3; tentative D call: TRBD1 (6 bases). CDR1 and CDR2 from the germline V gene are SGHRS and YFSETQ. V lost 4 bases and J 5 bases, leaving 14 bases between the germline ends. This CDR3 contains 14 residues. CDR3 bases: TGCGCCAGCAGCCCGGGACAATTGCTAGATACGCAGTATTTT. This translates into CASSPGQLLDTQYF.

This clonotype occurred a few times. One junction end does not reproduce the germline sequence, and a read error may be involved. The genes are TRBV6-2 or TRBV6-3 and TRBJ2-7, with 7 bases fitting TRBD2. Per the germline V gene, CDR1 is MNHEY and CDR2 is SVGEGT. CDR3 size: 14 residues. The CDR3 protein is CATSQSGIVRGQYF. For the CDR3, the DNA is TGTGCCACCAGTCAGAGCGGGATTGTACGAGGGCAGTACTTC.

In its sample, this clonotype was seen a few times. This chain connects TRBV20-1 to TRBJ2-2, with 7 nucleotides matching TRBD2. V was clipped by 3 bases and J by 6 bases; unmatched bases: 4. Germline V gives CDR1 DFQATT, CDR2 SNEGSKA (reference sequence). The CDR3 spans 13 residues. The CDR3 coding sequence is TGCAGTGCTAGGTCCCGGGGGGCCGGGGAGCTGTTTTTT. Its protein is CSARSRGAGELFF.

On this clonotype: One end of the junction varies from germline; a read error may be responsible. This chain connects TRBV28 to TRBJ1-5; D remains unclear. The CDR3 is 16 residues long. CDR1 and CDR2 from the germline V gene are MDHEN and SYDVKM. The CDR3 reads CANSFSLRMGNQPQHF. For the CDR3, the DNA is TGTGCCAACAGTTTTTCTCTCAGGATGGGCAATCAGCCCCAGCATTTT.

The chain links TRBV7-3 to TRBJ1-1, with D possibly being TRBD1 (6 bases). Trimming pared 5 bases from V and 11 bases from J, leaving 21 bases between. The CDR3 has 14 amino acids. Per germline, CDR1 SGHTA and CDR2 FQGTGA. The CDR3 nucleotides read TGTGCCAGCAGCCCAGGGCAGGGGAGCGAACGCGCTTTCTTT. Translated: CASSPGQGSERAFF.

There are a few counts of this clonotype. The chain joins TRBV20-1 to TRBJ1-2; D is ambiguous. Germline-derived CDR1 and CDR2 are DFQATT and SNEGSKA (reference sequence). V lost 0 bases, J lost 6 bases, and 14 bases lay in between. This CDR3 is built from 14 residues. CDR3 DNA: TGCAGTGCTAGAGATGACCCGGGGAGGGATGGCTACACCTTC. It yields the protein CSARDDPGRDGYTF.

The chain carries TRBV7-6 and TRBJ2-1; D might be TRBD2 (6 bases). CDR1 and CDR2 from the germline V gene are SGHVS and FNYEAQ. There are 16 residues in the CDR3. The V end was cut by 2 bases, the J end by 2 bases, with 13 bases between. In nucleotides, the CDR3 is TGTGCCAGCAGCTTATTGGTTAGCGGCCCCTACAATGAGCAGTTCTTC. Its protein product is CASSLLVSGPYNEQFF.

This clonotype showed up many times. The chain couples TRBV5-5 to TRBJ2-5; D possibly uses TRBD1 or TRBD2 (5 bases each). This CDR3 spans 16 amino acids. The V end was cut by 3 bases, the J end by 2 bases, with 17 bases between. Germline values: CDR1 SGHKS, CDR2 YYEKEE (reference sequence). In DNA, the CDR3 is TGTGCCAGCAGCTCACGCCCAGGGACGGGTCAAGAGACCCAGTACTTC. It is translated as CASSSRPGTGQETQYF.

This clonotype was counted between two and nine times. This chain joins TRBV7-9 and TRBJ1-3, with D uncertain. The CDR3 spans 12 residues. Germline values: CDR1 SEHNR, CDR2 FQNEAQ (reference sequence). V shed 3 bases and J shed 7 bases, with 7 bases lying between them. The CDR3 nucleotides are TGTGCCAGCAGCTTGATTCTGAACACCATATATTTT. Protein product: CASSLILNTIYF.

Many counts were recorded for this clonotype. The chain has TRBV2 and TRBJ2-5; D is ambiguous. Germline V gene sequence: CDR1 SNHLY, CDR2 FYNNEI. The CDR3 totals 13 residues. The ends were cut back, 6 bases at V and 7 bases at J, with 15 bases in the middle. In DNA, the CDR3 is TGTGCCAGCAGCCCTACATCGATGGGGACCCAGTACTTC. This translates into CASSPTSMGTQYF.